This T cell receptor (beta chain) was identified during a study of blood T cell repertoires in COVID-19. Study background: Some COVID-19 samples were acute and others convalescent; all came from the United States, Italy and Spain. Sample material is recorded as cDNA or gDNA derived from T cells, B-cell-depleted T cells, or PBMCs.

This CDR3 region has 15 residues. Germline V CDR1 and CDR2: MDHEN, SYDVKM. V was clipped by 6 bases and J by 4 bases; unmatched bases: 7. Authors' processing steps: Cell counts per sample came from amplifying reference gene primers. The repertoire was sequenced with immunoSEQ multiplex PCR; TCRdb's copy has only in-frame clones and lacks some. V and J calls and clone size are copied from that table; D and trimming were computed from the DNA. The table records 130,000 to 150,000 clones, 70% to 90% of them present only once. This receptor was obtained from a woman aged 35 to 49 with active or convalescent COVID-19. The material sequenced was peripheral blood. V and J are TRBV28 and TRBJ1-2, with TRBD1 matching 11 bases. The CDR3 protein is CASRLPGQGGYGYTF. CDR3 sequence (DNA): TGTGCCAGCAGGTTACCGGGACAGGGGGGCTATGGCTACACCTTC.